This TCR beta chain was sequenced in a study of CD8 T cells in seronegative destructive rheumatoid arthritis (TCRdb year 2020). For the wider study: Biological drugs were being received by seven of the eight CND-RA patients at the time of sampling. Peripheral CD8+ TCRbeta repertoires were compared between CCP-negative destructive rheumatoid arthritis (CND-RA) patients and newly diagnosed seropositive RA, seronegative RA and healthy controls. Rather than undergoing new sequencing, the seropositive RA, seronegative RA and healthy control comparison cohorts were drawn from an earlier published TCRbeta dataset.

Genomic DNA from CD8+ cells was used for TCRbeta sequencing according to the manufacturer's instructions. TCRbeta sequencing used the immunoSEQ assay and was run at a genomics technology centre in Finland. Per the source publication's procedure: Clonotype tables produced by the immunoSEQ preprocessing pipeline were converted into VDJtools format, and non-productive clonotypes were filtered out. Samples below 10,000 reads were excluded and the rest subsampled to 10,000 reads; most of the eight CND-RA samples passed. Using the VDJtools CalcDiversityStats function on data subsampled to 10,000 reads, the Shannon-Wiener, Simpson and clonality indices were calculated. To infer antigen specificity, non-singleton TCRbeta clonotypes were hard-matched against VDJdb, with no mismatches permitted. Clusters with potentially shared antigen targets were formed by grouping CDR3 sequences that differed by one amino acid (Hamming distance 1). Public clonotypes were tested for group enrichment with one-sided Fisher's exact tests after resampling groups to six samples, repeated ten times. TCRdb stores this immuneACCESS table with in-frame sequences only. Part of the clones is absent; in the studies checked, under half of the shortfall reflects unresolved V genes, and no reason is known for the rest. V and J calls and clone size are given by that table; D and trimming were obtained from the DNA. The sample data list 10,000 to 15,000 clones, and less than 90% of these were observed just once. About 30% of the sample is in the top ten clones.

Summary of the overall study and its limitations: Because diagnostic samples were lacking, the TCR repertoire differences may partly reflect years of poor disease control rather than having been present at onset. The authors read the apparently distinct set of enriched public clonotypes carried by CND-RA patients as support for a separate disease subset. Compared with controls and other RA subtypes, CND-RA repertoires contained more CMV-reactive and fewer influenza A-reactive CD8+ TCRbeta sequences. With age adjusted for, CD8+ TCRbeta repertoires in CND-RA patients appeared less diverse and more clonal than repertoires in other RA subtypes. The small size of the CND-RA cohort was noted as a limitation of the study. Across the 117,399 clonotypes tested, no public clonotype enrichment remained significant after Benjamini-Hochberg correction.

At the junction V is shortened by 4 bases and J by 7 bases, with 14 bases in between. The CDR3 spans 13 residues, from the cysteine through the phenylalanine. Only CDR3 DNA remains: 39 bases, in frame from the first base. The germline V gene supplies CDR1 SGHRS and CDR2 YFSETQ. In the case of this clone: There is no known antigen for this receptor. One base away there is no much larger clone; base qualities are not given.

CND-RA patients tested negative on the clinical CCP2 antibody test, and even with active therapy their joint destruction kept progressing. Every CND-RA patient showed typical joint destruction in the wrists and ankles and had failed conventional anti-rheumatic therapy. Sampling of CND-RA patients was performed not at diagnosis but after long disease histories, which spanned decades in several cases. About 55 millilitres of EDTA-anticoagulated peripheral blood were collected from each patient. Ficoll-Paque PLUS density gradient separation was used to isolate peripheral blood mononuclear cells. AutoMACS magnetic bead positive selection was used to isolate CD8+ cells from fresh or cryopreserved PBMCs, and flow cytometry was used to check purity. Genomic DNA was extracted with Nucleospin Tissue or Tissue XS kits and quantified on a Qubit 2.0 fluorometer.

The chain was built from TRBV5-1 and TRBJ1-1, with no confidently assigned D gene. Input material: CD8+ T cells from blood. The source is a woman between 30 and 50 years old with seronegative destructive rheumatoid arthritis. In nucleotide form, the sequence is TGCGCCAGCAGCCCTGTAGCGGGGAGTGAAGCTTTCTTT. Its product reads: CASSPVAGSEAFF. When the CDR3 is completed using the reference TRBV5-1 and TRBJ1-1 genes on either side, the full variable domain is KAGVTQTPRYLIKTRGQQVTLSCSPISGHRSVSWYQQTPGQGLQFLFEYFSETQRNKGNFPGRFSGRQFSNSRSEMNVSTLELGDSALYLCASSPVAGSEAFFGQGTRLTVV.